The rows below give T cell receptor beta chains drawn from one sample of a study of shared clonotypes between healthy human individuals. Sequencing was performed with immunoSEQ multiplex PCR; in TCRdb, only in-frame clones are kept and a portion is missing. Of some 1,100,000 clones in the sample, more than 75% are singletons; the top ten hold around 0.47%. The material sequenced was memory CD4+ T cells from PBMCs. The receptors here all came from a man between 18 and 35 years old in good health. Some clones in this sample may be carry-over from other donors' samples. CDR3s include the opening cysteine and the closing phenylalanine or tryptophan. D genes are given only for firm matches. Clone size, where shown, is once, few, many, or a class for clones that have expanded.

-	TRBV30	TRBJ1-2	TRBD1	CAWTPRAGTGGPYGYTF	TGTGCCTGGACCCCCAGGGCCGGGACAGGGGGTCCTTATGGCTACACCTTC
-	TRBV18	TRBJ1-2	-	CASSQRSRDGYTF	TGTGCCAGCTCACAACGCAGCAGGGACGGCTACACCTTC
-	TRBV28	TRBJ2-3	TRBD2	CASRFSGSADTQYF	TGTGCCAGCAGGTTTAGCGGGAGTGCTGATACGCAGTATTTT
once	TRBV29-1	TRBJ2-1	-	CSVVDSSYNEQFF	TGCAGCGTTGTTGACAGTTCCTACAATGAGCAGTTCTTC
-	TRBV9	TRBJ2-2	-	CASSASGGELFF	TGTGCCAGCAGCGCAAGTGGCGGGGAGCTGTTTTTT
-	TRBV4-2	TRBJ1-2	-	CASSQEGTAFYGYTF	TGTGCCAGCAGCCAGGAGGGGACTGCCTTCTATGGCTACACCTTC
-	TRBV28	TRBJ2-2	-	CASSPGTRSGELFF	TGTGCCAGCAGTCCCGGGACACGATCCGGGGAGCTGTTTTTT
-	TRBV5-4	TRBJ1-3	-	CASSLASDRSGNTIYF	TGTGCCAGCAGCTTGGCCAGCGACAGGTCCGGAAACACCATATATTTT
few	TRBV6-1	TRBJ1-4	-	CASSERGLGVWDEKLFF	TGTGCCAGCAGTGAACGGGGATTGGGGGTGTGGGATGAAAAACTGTTTTTT
few	TRBV27	TRBJ2-1	-	CASSFVGRTFLGNEQFF	TGTGCCAGCAGTTTTGTCGGGAGAACGTTCTTAGGCAATGAGCAGTTCTTC
-	TRBV6-6	TRBJ1-1	-	CASSYAQAGEVEAFF	TGTGCCAGCAGTTACGCCCAGGCGGGGGAGGTTGAAGCTTTCTTT
few	TRBV5-1	TRBJ1-1	TRBD1	CASSALPRQGLVRAFF	TGCGCCAGCAGCGCCTTACCCCGACAGGGCCTTGTTCGGGCTTTCTTT
-	TRBV11-3	TRBJ2-1	-	CASSLGGSKNEQFF	TGTGCCAGCAGCTTAGGGGGAAGCAAAAATGAGCAGTTCTTC
-	TRBV5-4	TRBJ2-5	-	CASSLVGDRQIQETQYF	TGTGCCAGCAGCTTGGTGGGGGATAGACAGATCCAAGAGACCCAGTACTTC
-	TRBV28	TRBJ2-7	-	CASSIGGQGFREQYF	TGTGCCAGCAGTATCGGAGGTCAGGGCTTTCGCGAGCAGTACTTC
-	TRBV19	TRBJ2-3	TRBD2	CASSIAGSGRYTDTQYF	TGTGCCAGTAGTATAGCCGGGTCCGGGAGGTACACAGATACGCAGTATTTT
-	TRBV27	TRBJ1-5	-	CASSLTVGGSGNQPQHF	TGTGCCAGCAGTTTGACAGTGGGAGGTAGTGGCAATCAGCCCCAGCATTTT
-	TRBV9	TRBJ2-7	-	CASSFSGTVSEQYF	TGTGCCAGCAGCTTTTCCGGGACTGTGAGCGAGCAGTACTTC
-	TRBV28	TRBJ2-7	TRBD2	CASHGYRFGLAGETYEQYF	TGTGCCAGCCATGGCTACAGGTTCGGGCTAGCGGGAGAGACCTACGAGCAGTACTTC
many	TRBV5-4	TRBJ2-5	TRBD1	CASMPQDRGRGETQYF	TGTGCCAGCATGCCCCAGGACAGGGGGCGCGGGGAGACCCAGTACTTC
-	TRBV7-2	TRBJ2-3	TRBD2	CASSLGTSGRVVDTQYF	TGTGCCAGCAGCTTGGGGACTAGCGGGAGAGTAGTAGATACGCAGTATTTT
-	TRBV6-4	TRBJ2-1	TRBD2	CASSESGGSSYNEQFF	TGTGCCAGCAGTGAATCGGGGGGAAGCTCCTACAATGAGCAGTTCTTC
-	TRBV2	TRBJ2-3	-	CASSGTDGHTQYF	TGTGCCAGCAGTGGTACGGACGGCCATACGCAGTATTTT
-	TRBV5-1	TRBJ2-2	TRBD2	CASATGAGGTGELFF	TGCGCCAGCGCAACCGGGGCGGGAGGCACCGGGGAGCTGTTTTTT
-	TRBV18	TRBJ1-5	-	CASSPGGNQPQHF	TGTGCCAGCTCACCTGGGGGGAATCAGCCCCAGCATTTT
-	TRBV6-6	TRBJ2-2	-	CASSYGGSTGELFF	TGTGCCAGCAGTTACGGAGGATCCACCGGGGAGCTGTTTTTT
-	TRBV2	TRBJ2-7	TRBD1	CASIRQGAGEQYF	TGTGCCAGCATAAGACAGGGGGCGGGAGAGCAGTACTTC
-	TRBV6-1	TRBJ1-2	TRBD1	CASSGDRALHGYTF	TGTGCCAGCAGTGGGGACAGGGCGCTTCATGGCTACACCTTC
-	TRBV19	TRBJ1-1	-	CASSFGRSKAFF	TGTGCCAGTAGCTTCGGACGGAGTAAAGCTTTCTTT
-	TRBV9	TRBJ1-1	TRBD1	CASSVEGTGGTEAFF	TGTGCCAGCAGCGTAGAGGGGACAGGGGGGACTGAAGCTTTCTTT
-	TRBV5-6	TRBJ2-3	-	CASSLVTDTQYF	TGTGCCAGCAGCTTGGTGACAGATACGCAGTATTTT